A selection of T cell receptor beta chains follows, all from one sample in a study of blood T cell repertoires in COVID-19. Assay: immunoSEQ multiplex PCR; the TCRdb copy retains only in-frame clones and omits some. The sample shows approximately 180,000 clones, 81% of them seen only once. Sequenced material: peripheral blood. The origin of the receptors is a woman older than 75 with COVID-19, enrolled during active disease. Each CDR3 is given with its conserved first and last residue. The D gene is left open where the match is weak. Only some rows state a clone size, as once, few, many or a class for expanded clones.

J,size,V,D,DNA,CDR3
TRBJ1-1,.,TRBV5-4,.,TGTGCCAGCAGCTTGGCTAGAAACACTGAAGCTTTCTTT,CASSLARNTEAFF
TRBJ1-3,.,TRBV2,TRBD1,TGTGCCAGCAGTGCCCTCAGGACAGGGCCTTCCTCTGGAAACACCATATATTTT,CASSALRTGPSSGNTIYF
TRBJ1-5,.,TRBV5-5,TRBD1,TGTGCCAGCAGCTGGACAGGGGTCAATCAGCCCCAGCATTTT,CASSWTGVNQPQHF
TRBJ1-2,.,TRBV2,.,TGTGCCAGCAGGCGCGGGATTAACTATGGCTACACCTTC,CASRRGINYGYTF
TRBJ2-7,.,TRBV7-9,.,TGTGCCAGTTCGCCAAACGGGTACGAGCAGTACTTC,CASSPNGYEQYF
TRBJ1-1,once,TRBV30,.,TGTGCCTGGAGGTTGAGAGGCTCCGCTTTCTTT,CAWRLRGSAFF
TRBJ2-1,.,TRBV12-3/TRBV12-4,.,TGTGCCAGCAGTTTAGATAGTGCGGCACTGGAGTTCTTC,CASSLDSAALEFF
TRBJ2-3,once,TRBV6-5,TRBD2,TGTGCCAGCAGTTCACTCTACGGGAGGGGCACAGATACGCAGTATTTT,CASSSLYGRGTDTQYF
TRBJ2-3,.,TRBV29-1,.,TGCAGCGTGGTGGGTCCCCCCGGGAATACGCAGTATTTT,CSVVGPPGNTQYF
TRBJ2-7,few,TRBV19,.,TGTGCCAGTAGTCCAGCCCAGGGCGGCTACGAGCAGTACTTC,CASSPAQGGYEQYF
TRBJ1-2,.,TRBV3-1/TRBV3-2,TRBD1,TGTGCCAGCAGCCCGAGGGGGTTTGGGACAGATGGCTACACCTTC,CASSPRGFGTDGYTF
TRBJ2-1,.,TRBV5-1,.,TGCGCCAGCAAACTTCAGGGTCGCAATGAGCAGTTCTTC,CASKLQGRNEQFF
TRBJ1-4,.,TRBV14,TRBD1,TGTGCCAGCAGCCAAGACAGGACAGGGGAATATGAAAAACTGTTTTTT,CASSQDRTGEYEKLFF
TRBJ1-2,.,TRBV19,.,TGTGCCAGTAGTATAAGACAAGCTAACTATGGCTACACCTTC,CASSIRQANYGYTF
TRBJ1-3,once,TRBV2,.,TGTGCCAGCAGTGACAGGGGAAACACCATATATTTT,CASSDRGNTIYF
TRBJ2-7,few,TRBV7-9,.,TGTGCCAGCAGCTTAGTTCGCCTAGCCTCCTACGAGCAGTACTTC,CASSLVRLASYEQYF
TRBJ2-5,once,TRBV3-1/TRBV3-2,.,TGTGCCAGCAGCGCGGGGCAGGAAGAGACCCAGTACTTC,CASSAGQEETQYF
TRBJ2-7,.,TRBV18,TRBD2,TGTGCCAGCTCACCAGTCGGAGCGGGAGACTACGAGCAGTACTTC,CASSPVGAGDYEQYF
TRBJ1-1,.,TRBV29-1,TRBD1,TGCAGCGTTCGTCTGTTGACAGGGGTCAAGGACACTGAAGCTTTCTTT,CSVRLLTGVKDTEAFF
TRBJ2-7,.,TRBV19,TRBD1,TGTGCCAGTAGTATTTCAGGGGGCTGGGAGCAGTACTTC,CASSISGGWEQYF
TRBJ1-1,.,TRBV2,.,TGTGCCAGCAGGGGTGAGGGTAGTGAAGCTTTCTTT,CASRGEGSEAFF
TRBJ2-5,.,TRBV25-1,.,TGTGCCAGCAGTGAATATGCCGGGAAGGAGACCCAGTACTTC,CASSEYAGKETQYF
TRBJ2-7,.,TRBV11-2,TRBD2,TGTGCCAGCAGCTTAGCACTAGCGGTATCCTACGAGCAGTACTTC,CASSLALAVSYEQYF
TRBJ2-1,.,TRBV4-1,TRBD2,TGCGCCAGCAGCCACGGGCGAGCGGGGTTCTCCTACAATGAGCAGTTCTTC,CASSHGRAGFSYNEQFF
TRBJ1-5,.,TRBV28,.,TGTGCCAGCACCTTGAACAGGGATAGCAATCAGCCCCAGCATTTT,CASTLNRDSNQPQHF
TRBJ1-2,few,TRBV6-1,.,TGTGCCAGCAGTGACCAGGGTATTCAAGGCTACACCTTC,CASSDQGIQGYTF
TRBJ2-7,.,TRBV9,TRBD1,TGTGCCAGCAGCGTTGGGACAGGGCCTACCTACGAGCAGTACTTC,CASSVGTGPTYEQYF
TRBJ1-2,.,TRBV7-6,TRBD1,TGTGCCAGCAGCTTAGGACAGGGGGCGGTCTATGGCTACACCTTC,CASSLGQGAVYGYTF
TRBJ2-3,once,TRBV27,TRBD2,TGTGCCAGCAGTTCACTAGCGGGGGCCGACACAGATACGCAGTATTTT,CASSSLAGADTDTQYF
TRBJ1-4,.,TRBV28,.,TGTGCCAGCATTCAGGGAGGCGATGAAAAACTGTTTTTT,CASIQGGDEKLFF
TRBJ1-2,once,TRBV5-6,.,TGTGCCAGCAGCTTGGACTGGGGACTCACCTATGGCTACACCTTC,CASSLDWGLTYGYTF
TRBJ2-3,.,TRBV7-3,.,TGTGCCAGCAGCTTAAAGGGGTCAGATACGCAGTATTTT,CASSLKGSDTQYF
TRBJ1-5,.,TRBV5-8,.,TGTGCCAGCAGCTTGGGACAGATAAGCAATCAGCCCCAGCATTTT,CASSLGQISNQPQHF
TRBJ2-2,few,TRBV7-9,.,TGTGCCAGCAGCCCCAGGCGGGAGAACACCGGGGAGCTGTTTTTT,CASSPRRENTGELFF
TRBJ2-2,.,TRBV18,.,TGTGCCAGCTCACCATTTCCCCCCGGGAACACCGGGGAGCTGTTTTTT,CASSPFPPGNTGELFF
TRBJ1-1,many,TRBV12-3/TRBV12-4,.,TGTGCCAGCAGTTTTAATGTGAACACTGAAGCTTTCTTT,CASSFNVNTEAFF
TRBJ2-2,.,TRBV6-5,.,TGTGCCAGCAGTTTTCGGGGAGACACCGGGGAGCTGTTTTTT,CASSFRGDTGELFF
TRBJ2-7,.,TRBV6-5,TRBD2,TGTGCCAGCAGTTACTCGCCTAGCGGGTCCTACGAGCAGTACTTC,CASSYSPSGSYEQYF
TRBJ2-2,.,TRBV7-9,TRBD1,TGTGCCAGCAGCATACTGACAGGGGAACCCGGGGAGCTGTTTTTT,CASSILTGEPGELFF
TRBJ1-2,.,TRBV6-4,TRBD1,TGTGCCAGCAGCCCCAGGACAGGGGATACTGGCTACACCTTC,CASSPRTGDTGYTF
TRBJ2-1,.,TRBV19,.,TGTGCCAGTAGTTGGAGGACAGCATACAATGAGCAGTTCTTC,CASSWRTAYNEQFF
TRBJ2-7,.,TRBV12-5,.,TGTGCTAGTGGTTTGTCCAGGGCGACCCCCTACGAGCAGTACTTC,CASGLSRATPYEQYF
TRBJ2-3,few,TRBV25-1,.,TGTGCCAGCAGTGATCTCAGCGGTACCGGGGATACGCAGTATTTT,CASSDLSGTGDTQYF
TRBJ2-1,.,TRBV24-1,TRBD2,TGTGCCACCAGTGGCGGGAGCTCCTACAATGAGCAGTTCTTC,CATSGGSSYNEQFF
TRBJ2-5,.,TRBV3-1/TRBV3-2,.,TGTGCCAGCAGCCAAACTAGAGAGACCCAGTACTTC,CASSQTRETQYF
TRBJ2-3,.,TRBV12-5,.,TGTGCTAGTGGTCCCCGACAGTCCACAGATACGCAGTATTTT,CASGPRQSTDTQYF
TRBJ2-7,.,TRBV6-5,.,TGTGCCAGCTCACGGGTCAATACCTACGAGCAGTACTTC,CASSRVNTYEQYF
TRBJ1-3,.,TRBV9,TRBD1,TGTGCCAGCAGCGGCGGGACAGGGTCTGGAAACACCATATATTTT,CASSGGTGSGNTIYF
TRBJ2-2,once,TRBV7-2,TRBD2,TGTGCCAGCAGCTTACGGGGGGGCTCGAACACCGGGGAGCTGTTTTTT,CASSLRGGSNTGELFF
TRBJ1-1,.,TRBV7-8,.,TGTGCCAGCAGCCAACTCAGGCGAGCTTTCTTT,CASSQLRRAFF
TRBJ1-1,.,TRBV29-1,TRBD1,TGCAGCGTTGAAGGGCTACAGGGGGCGAGGAGGTGGAACACTGAAGCTTTCTTT,CSVEGLQGARRWNTEAFF
TRBJ2-6,.,TRBV27,.,TGTGCCAGCAGTTACAGCTCTGGGGCCAACGTCCTGACTTTC,CASSYSSGANVLTF
TRBJ2-1,.,TRBV29-1,TRBD2,TGCAGCGTCGGGCGACTAGCGTCTAATGAGCAGTTCTTC,CSVGRLASNEQFF
TRBJ2-6,.,TRBV2,.,TGTGCCAGCACAACAGCCGGGGCCAACGTCCTGACTTTC,CASTTAGANVLTF
TRBJ2-5,.,TRBV15,.,TGTGCCACCAGCAGATCACGGACACCAGAGACCCAGTACTTC,CATSRSRTPETQYF
TRBJ1-4,few,TRBV19,.,TGTGCCAGTAGTATGGGGCGGGAAAAACTGTTTTTT,CASSMGREKLFF
TRBJ1-3,.,TRBV5-5,.,TGTGCCAGCAGCCCAACAACAACGGGAAACACCATATATTTT,CASSPTTTGNTIYF
TRBJ1-1,few,TRBV19,.,TGTGCCAGTAGTATGGGCAGATTGAACACTGAAGCTTTCTTT,CASSMGRLNTEAFF
TRBJ1-2,.,TRBV19,TRBD1,TGTGCCAGTAGTGCCCTCGGGGACAGGGGATTGAGAGGCTACACCTTC,CASSALGDRGLRGYTF
TRBJ1-5,once,TRBV6-5,TRBD1,TGTGCCAGCAGGTCCGGGACAGGGGAGCAGCCCCAGCATTTT,CASRSGTGEQPQHF